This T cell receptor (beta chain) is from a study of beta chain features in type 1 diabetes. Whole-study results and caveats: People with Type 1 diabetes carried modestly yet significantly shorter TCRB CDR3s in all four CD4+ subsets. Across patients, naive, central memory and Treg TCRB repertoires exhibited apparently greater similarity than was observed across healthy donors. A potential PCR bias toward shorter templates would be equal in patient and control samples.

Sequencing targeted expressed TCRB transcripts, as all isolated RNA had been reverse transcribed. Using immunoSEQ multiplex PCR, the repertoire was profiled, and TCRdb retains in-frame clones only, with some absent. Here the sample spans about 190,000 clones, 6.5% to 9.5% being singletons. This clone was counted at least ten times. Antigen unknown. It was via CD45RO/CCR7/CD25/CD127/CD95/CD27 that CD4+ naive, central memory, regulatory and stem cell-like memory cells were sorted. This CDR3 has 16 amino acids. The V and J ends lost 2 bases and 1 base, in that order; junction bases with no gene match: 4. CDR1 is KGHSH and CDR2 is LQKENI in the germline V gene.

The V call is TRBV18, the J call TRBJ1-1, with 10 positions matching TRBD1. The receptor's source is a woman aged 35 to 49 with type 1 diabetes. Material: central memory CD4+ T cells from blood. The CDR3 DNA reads TGTGCCAGCTCACCAACGGACAGGGGGTCGAACACTGAAGCTTTCTTT. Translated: CASSPTDRGSNTEAFF.